Listed below are T cell receptor beta chains from one sample, sequenced in a study of T cell repertoires in cytomegalovirus infection. TCRdb used MiXCR to reprocess the reads, holding one entry per CDR3 protein. The sample lists 250,000 or so distinct CDR3 sequences; roughly 9.1% were seen once. The sample consisted of PBMCs. The source is a human donor in good health (CMV status not recorded). Some clones in this sample may be carry-over from other donors' samples. CDR3s include the opening cysteine and the closing phenylalanine or tryptophan. The D gene is left open where the match is weak. Clone sizes are given selectively: once, few, many, or a class where the clone is expanded.

abundance,v_gene,j_gene,d_gene,CDR3aa,CDR3nt
many,TRBV28,TRBJ2-5,TRBD1,CASTTGGQGLGKTQYF,TGTGCCAGCACCACCGGGGGACAGGGGTTAGGAAAGACCCAGTACTTC
few,TRBV28,TRBJ2-7,-,CASSPTAVVRHEQYF,TGTGCCAGCAGTCCAACAGCGGTCGTAAGGCACGAGCAGTACTTC
few,TRBV7-6,TRBJ1-3,-,CASSLAAGPSGNTIYF,TGTGCCAGCAGCTTAGCGGCCGGTCCCTCTGGAAACACCATATATTTT
-,TRBV4-2,TRBJ2-2,-,CASSQETGTAVGELFF,TGTGCCAGCAGCCAAGAAACCGGGACCGCGGTCGGGGAGCTGTTTTTT
many,TRBV28,TRBJ2-1,TRBD2,CASASSASGGNEQFF,TGTGCCAGCGCATCCTCGGCTAGCGGGGGGAATGAGCAGTTCTTC
many,TRBV7-2,TRBJ2-1,-,CASSLGGGAAYNEQFF,TGTGCCAGCAGCTTAGGTGGCGGGGCGGCCTACAATGAGCAGTTCTTC
many,TRBV7-9,TRBJ1-1,-,CAAAQMNTEAFF,TGTGCCGCTGCACAGATGAACACTGAAGCTTTCTTT
many,TRBV19,TRBJ1-5,-,CASSSLGRWKNQPQHF,TGTGCCAGTAGTTCTCTTGGACGGTGGAAGAATCAGCCCCAGCATTTT
-,TRBV30,TRBJ1-6,-,CACRAGSPLHF,TGTGCCTGCCGAGCGGGGTCGCCCCTCCACTTT
-,TRBV4-3,TRBJ1-2,-,CASSQEWYKSYGYTF,TGCGCCAGCAGCCAGGAGTGGTACAAATCCTATGGCTACACCTTC
many,TRBV7-8,TRBJ2-6,TRBD1,CASSLGRLRQGAPGANVLTF,TGTGCCAGCAGCTTAGGGAGGTTGAGACAGGGGGCGCCTGGGGCCAACGTCCTGACTTTC
many,TRBV7-2,TRBJ1-4,-,CASSLVAVDAEKLFF,TGTGCCAGCAGCTTAGTAGCCGTGGACGCGGAAAAACTGTTTTTT
many,TRBV7-2,TRBJ2-5,TRBD2,CASSMGLAGGETQYF,TGTGCCAGCAGCATGGGACTAGCGGGAGGAGAGACCCAGTACTTC
-,TRBV20-1,TRBJ2-2,TRBD1,CSASDRANTGELFF,TGCAGTGCTTCTGACAGGGCGAACACCGGGGAGCTGTTTTTT
many,TRBV7-2,TRBJ2-2,TRBD1,CASSWDSQNTGELFF,TGTGCCAGCAGTTGGGACAGCCAGAACACCGGGGAGCTGTTTTTT
many,TRBV7-2,TRBJ1-2,-,CASSPHWADYGYTF,TGTGCCAGCAGCCCTCATTGGGCGGATTATGGCTACACCTTC
-,TRBV6-1,TRBJ2-1,-,CASKGILTPSGDVLSSYNEQFF,TGTGCCAGCAAGGGTATATTGACGCCCAGCGGAGACGTACTGAGCTCCTACAATGAGCAGTTCTTC
many,TRBV7-6,TRBJ2-1,-,CASSLKVHEQFF,TGTGCCAGCAGCTTAAAAGTGCATGAGCAGTTCTTC
-,TRBV19,TRBJ1-1,-,CASSIRGINTEAFF,TGTGCCAGTAGTATAAGGGGCATAAACACTGAAGCTTTCTTT
many,TRBV7-2,TRBJ2-7,-,CASSLALLGSEQYF,TGTGCCAGCAGCTTAGCACTACTAGGCTCAGAGCAGTACTTC
many,TRBV7-2,TRBJ1-1,-,CASSLGFRDTNTEAFF,TGTGCCAGCAGCTTAGGCTTCCGGGACACCAACACTGAAGCTTTCTTT
many,TRBV7-9,TRBJ1-4,TRBD1,CASSSGTGREKLFF,TGTGCCAGCAGCTCCGGGACAGGGCGCGAAAAACTGTTTTTT
once,TRBV28,TRBJ2-7,TRBD1,CANRRQGYEQYF,TGTGCCAACAGGCGACAGGGCTACGAGCAGTACTTC
-,TRBV19,TRBJ2-1,TRBD2,CASSSNWGLAGDSYNEQFF,TGTGCCAGTAGTTCAAACTGGGGACTAGCCGGCGATTCCTACAATGAGCAGTTCTTC
many,TRBV7-9,TRBJ1-1,-,CASSSDLKVVSEAFF,TGTGCCAGCAGCTCAGACCTCAAGGTAGTGAGTGAAGCTTTCTTT
many,TRBV11-2,TRBJ2-3,-,CASSLDRAGPTDTQYF,TGTGCCAGCAGCTTAGATCGGGCGGGACCCACAGATACGCAGTATTTT
many,TRBV6-5,TRBJ2-1,-,CASRRVGASNEQFF,TGTGCCAGCCGACGGGTGGGAGCATCAAATGAGCAGTTCTTC
-,TRBV6-2/TRBV6-3,TRBJ1-5,-,CASRTEPNQPQHF,TGTGCCAGCAGAACAGAACCCAATCAGCCCCAGCATTTT
-,TRBV20-1,TRBJ2-7,TRBD2,CSASLAGSSYEQYF,TGCAGTGCGTCGCTAGCGGGGAGCTCCTACGAGCAGTACTTC
-,TRBV29-1,TRBJ1-2,-,CSVEEGPQGNGYTF,TGCAGCGTTGAAGAGGGGCCACAGGGAAATGGCTACACCTTC
few,TRBV5-1,TRBJ2-3,-,CASSLEGHYTDTQYF,TGCGCCAGCAGCTTGGAGGGTCACTACACAGATACGCAGTATTTT
many,TRBV4-3,TRBJ1-2,-,CASSQHDRSYGYTF,TGCGCCAGCAGCCAACATGACAGATCCTATGGCTACACCTTC
many,TRBV7-3,TRBJ1-1,-,CASSLNSLAAGNTEAFF,TGTGCCAGCAGCTTAAATTCCCTGGCTGCGGGGAACACTGAAGCTTTCTTT
-,TRBV6-2/TRBV6-3,TRBJ2-2,-,CASSLFGGPTGELFF,TGTGCCAGCAGCCTATTCGGGGGCCCCACCGGGGAGCTGTTTTTT
many,TRBV7-2,TRBJ2-3,-,CASSRGSGSTDTQYF,TGTGCCAGCAGCCGGGGAAGCGGCAGCACAGATACGCAGTATTTT
-,TRBV28,TRBJ1-3,TRBD1,CASIPGTVWGNTIYF,TGTGCCAGCATCCCAGGGACAGTGTGGGGAAACACCATATATTTT
many,TRBV7-8,TRBJ1-2,TRBD1,CASSEQGQHGYTF,TGTGCCAGCAGCGAACAGGGGCAACATGGCTACACCTTC
many,TRBV7-2,TRBJ2-5,-,CASSPGRGLGKETQYF,TGTGCCAGCAGCCCTGGTAGGGGCTTGGGAAAAGAGACCCAGTACTTC
many,TRBV7-2,TRBJ1-6,TRBD1,CASGDRGYNSPLHF,TGTGCCAGCGGAGACAGGGGTTACAATTCACCCCTCCACTTT
few,TRBV5-1,TRBJ2-5,TRBD1,CASSHGQGRFQETQYF,TGCGCCAGCAGCCACGGACAGGGTCGGTTTCAAGAGACCCAGTACTTC
few,TRBV4-3,TRBJ1-4,-,CASSQEYAEKLFF,TGCGCCAGCAGCCAAGAATACGCTGAAAAACTGTTTTTT
many,TRBV27,TRBJ1-2,-,CASNPADGTPYGYTF,TGTGCCAGCAATCCTGCCGATGGGACACCCTATGGCTACACCTTC
few,TRBV27,TRBJ2-1,TRBD1,CASIPGDRGLHEQFF,TGTGCCAGCATCCCTGGGGACAGGGGGCTCCATGAGCAGTTCTTC
many,TRBV7-2,TRBJ2-3,TRBD2,CASTYLSSGGAGTDTQYF,TGTGCCAGCACTTACCTCTCTAGCGGGGGGGCCGGCACAGATACGCAGTATTTT
-,TRBV28,TRBJ1-6,-,CASSLVGAYSPLHF,TGTGCCAGCAGTTTAGTGGGGGCTTATTCACCCCTCCACTTT
few,TRBV12-3/TRBV12-4,TRBJ1-5,-,CASSTTVGSNQPQHF,TGTGCCAGCAGCACGACTGTAGGGAGCAATCAGCCCCAGCATTTT